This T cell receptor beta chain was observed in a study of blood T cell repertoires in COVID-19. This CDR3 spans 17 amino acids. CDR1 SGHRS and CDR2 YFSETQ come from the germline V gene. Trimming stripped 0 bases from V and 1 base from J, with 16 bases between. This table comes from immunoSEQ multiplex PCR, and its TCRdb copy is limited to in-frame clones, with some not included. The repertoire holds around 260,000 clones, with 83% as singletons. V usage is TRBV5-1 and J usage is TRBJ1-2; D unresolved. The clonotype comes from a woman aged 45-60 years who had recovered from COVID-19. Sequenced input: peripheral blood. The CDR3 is CASSLEAALAVNYGYTF. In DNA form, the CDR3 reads TGCGCCAGCAGCTTGGAGGCTGCCTTAGCCGTTAACTATGGCTACACCTTC.